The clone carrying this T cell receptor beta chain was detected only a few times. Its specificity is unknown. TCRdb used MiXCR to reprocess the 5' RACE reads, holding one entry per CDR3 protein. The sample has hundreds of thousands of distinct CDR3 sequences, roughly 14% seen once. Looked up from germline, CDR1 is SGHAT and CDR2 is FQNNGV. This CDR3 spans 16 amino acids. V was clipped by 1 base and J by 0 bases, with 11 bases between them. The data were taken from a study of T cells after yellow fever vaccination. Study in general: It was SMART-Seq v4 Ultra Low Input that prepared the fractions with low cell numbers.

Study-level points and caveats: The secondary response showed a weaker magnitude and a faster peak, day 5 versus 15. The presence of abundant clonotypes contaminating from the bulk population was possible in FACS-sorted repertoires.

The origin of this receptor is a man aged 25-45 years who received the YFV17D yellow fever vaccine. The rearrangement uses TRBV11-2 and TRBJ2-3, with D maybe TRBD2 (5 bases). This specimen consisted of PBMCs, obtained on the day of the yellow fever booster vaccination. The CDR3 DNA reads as TGTGCCAGCAGCTTAGGTGTGGGAGCCAGCACAGATACGCAGTATTTT. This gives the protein CASSLGVGASTDTQYF. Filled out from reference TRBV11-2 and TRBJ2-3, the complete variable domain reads EAGVAQSPRYKIIEKRQSVAFWCNPISGHATLYWYQQILGQGPKLLIQFQNNGVVDDSQLPKDRFSAERLKGVDSTLKIQPAKLEDSAVYLCASSLGVGASTDTQYFGPGTRLTVL.